This TCR beta chain was recorded in a study of T cells after yellow fever vaccination. Each CDR3 protein is one row after TCRdb ran MiXCR on the 5' RACE reads. The sample lists 95,000 to 150,000 distinct CDR3 sequences; 7.4% were seen once. Per the germline V gene, CDR1 is SGHDT and CDR2 is YYEEEE. The ends were cut back, 4 bases at V and 2 bases at J, with 10 bases in the middle. This CDR3 contains 14 residues. The sample here was CD4+ T cells sorted from PBMCs, taken 10 to 11 days after the first yellow fever vaccination. The TCR comes from a man in his late teens or twenties who received the YFV17D yellow fever vaccine. V usage is TRBV5-6 and J usage is TRBJ2-4; D uncertain. The CDR3 spells CASSPPESKNIQYF. The CDR3 coding sequence is TGTGCCAGCAGCCCTCCCGAATCCAAAAACATTCAGTACTTC.